The T cell receptor beta chain under discussion was sequenced for a study of type 1 and type 2 diabetes patients. About 10 milliliters of peripheral blood were drawn from each donor. The germline V gene has CDR1 SGHAT and CDR2 FQDESV (reference sequence). This CDR3 contains 13 residues. Trimming pared 5 bases from V and 4 bases from J, leaving 11 bases between. Amplification started from genomic DNA. A primer set of 30 forward and 13 reverse primers amplified the CDR3. TCRdb re-analysed the multiplex PCR reads in MiXCR, keeping a single row per CDR3 protein. The sample consists of approximately 260,000 distinct CDR3 sequences, over 45% of them appearing once. There are a few counts of this clonotype. Its antigen is unknown. Study-level findings and limits: Age and gender were not matched between study groups. Some expanded clones seen only in T1D might occur in additional T2D or control samples. Both CD4+ and CD8+ type 2 diabetes repertoires showed significantly higher diversity than type 1.

This TCR was sampled from a man between 18 and 29 years old with type 2 diabetes. This sequence joins TRBV11-1 and TRBJ2-5; D is uncertain. The specimen was peripheral blood mononuclear cells (PBMCs). The CDR3, as DNA: TGTGCCAGCAGCCCGGACGGATCAGAGACCCAGTACTTC. Translation: CASSPDGSETQYF.